This T cell receptor beta chain was recorded in a study of blood T cell repertoires in COVID-19. Study-level background: The cDNA or gDNA used as material had been derived from T cells, B-cell-depleted T cells, or PBMCs.

The Seattle patients, enrolled during active infection, were followed longitudinally. Per the original data handling: Counts of nucleated cells, estimated from reference gene primer amplification, were obtained. TCRdb keeps only in-frame clones here, not all; method: immunoSEQ multiplex PCR. V and J calls and clone size are those listed in that table; D and trimming were worked out from the DNA. Counted here are over 15,000 clones, 85% to 90% occurring once; the ten biggest clones make up under 35%. J was trimmed by 3 bases and V by 2 bases; bases with no gene match: 6. The CDR3 is made up of 15 amino acids. Germline-derived CDR1 and CDR2 are SGHTA and FQGTGA.

Sample: peripheral blood. The chain has TRBV7-3 and TRBJ2-5; 7 bases map to TRBD2. This TCR derives from a woman of 80 years or more with COVID-19, enrolled during active disease. CDR3 sequence: CASSLGGGVKETQYF. DNA for the CDR3: TGTGCCAGCAGCTTAGGCGGGGGAGTGAAAGAGACCCAGTACTTC.